A selection of T cell receptor beta chains follows, all from one sample in a study of PD-1 blockade in classical Hodgkin lymphoma. Produced via immunoSEQ multiplex PCR; TCRdb's table is partial and in-frame only. The sample includes fewer than 40,000 clones, around 80% of them seen just once. Sample: CD4+ T cells from blood, taken before the fourth cycle of nivolumab. The receptors originated from a human donor with classical Hodgkin lymphoma. The CDR3 runs from the conserved cysteine through the conserved F or W. Each record gives: clone size, V gene, J gene, D gene, CDR3 protein, CDR3 DNA. The D gene is left open where the match is weak. For some rows the clone size is stated as once, few or many, or as a class when expanded; others skip it.

size: NA; V: TRBV28; J: TRBJ2-5; D: TRBD2; CDR3: CASSSPGLTETQYF; DNA: TGTGCCAGCAGTTCGCCGGGACTAACGGAGACCCAGTACTTC
size: NA; V: TRBV6-6; J: TRBJ1-2; D: TRBD1; CDR3: CASSYADRGYGYTF; DNA: TGTGCCAGCAGTTACGCGGACAGGGGTTATGGCTACACCTTC
size: NA; V: TRBV7-2; J: TRBJ2-3; D: TRBD2; CDR3: CASSTTGTSTDTQYF; DNA: TGTGCCAGCAGCACAACCGGGACTAGTACAGATACGCAGTATTTT
size: NA; V: TRBV5-6; J: TRBJ1-2; D: NA; CDR3: CASSLLDLGTYGYTF; DNA: TGTGCCAGCAGCTTGTTAGACTTGGGGACCTATGGCTACACCTTC
size: NA; V: TRBV29-1; J: TRBJ2-5; D: NA; CDR3: CSVDGIRDHRETQYF; DNA: TGCAGCGTTGATGGGATTCGAGACCACCGGGAGACCCAGTACTTC
size: NA; V: TRBV30; J: TRBJ1-5; D: TRBD1; CDR3: CAWSRATGGGNQPQHF; DNA: TGTGCCTGGAGTCGGGCAACAGGGGGAGGCAATCAGCCCCAGCATTTT
size: NA; V: TRBV2; J: TRBJ1-1; D: TRBD1; CDR3: CASRDREGGEAFF; DNA: TGTGCCAGCAGGGACAGGGAGGGTGGTGAAGCTTTCTTT
size: NA; V: TRBV18; J: TRBJ1-6; D: NA; CDR3: CASSPRGAQISYNSPLHF; DNA: TGTGCCAGCTCACCACGAGGGGCCCAGATCTCCTATAATTCACCCCTCCACTTT
size: NA; V: TRBV30; J: TRBJ2-5; D: TRBD1; CDR3: CAWSVQGTDETQYF; DNA: TGTGCCTGGAGTGTACAAGGGACAGATGAGACCCAGTACTTC
size: NA; V: TRBV19; J: TRBJ1-5; D: NA; CDR3: CASRETENQPQHF; DNA: TGTGCCAGTAGAGAGACTGAAAATCAGCCCCAGCATTTT
size: once; V: TRBV6-5; J: TRBJ2-1; D: NA; CDR3: CASSRGSDNEQFF; DNA: TGTGCCAGCAGTAGGGGGTCCGACAATGAGCAGTTCTTC
size: NA; V: TRBV25-1; J: TRBJ1-4; D: NA; CDR3: CASSGGRSATNEKLFF; DNA: TGTGCCAGCAGTGGGGGACGGTCTGCAACTAATGAAAAACTGTTTTTT
size: NA; V: TRBV7-7; J: TRBJ2-5; D: TRBD2; CDR3: CASSLNSGGQETQYF; DNA: TGTGCCAGCAGCTTAAATAGCGGGGGGCAAGAGACCCAGTACTTC
size: once; V: TRBV10-1; J: TRBJ2-1; D: TRBD2; CDR3: CASSGQRGNNEQFF; DNA: TGCGCCAGCAGTGGCCAGCGGGGGAACAATGAGCAGTTCTTC
size: NA; V: TRBV5-5; J: TRBJ2-1; D: TRBD2; CDR3: CASSLARLAWEGNEQFF; DNA: TGTGCCAGCAGCTTGGCCCGACTAGCCTGGGAGGGCAATGAGCAGTTCTTC
size: few; V: TRBV6-5; J: TRBJ1-6; D: TRBD1; CDR3: CASSAPGTGASPLHF; DNA: TGTGCCAGCAGTGCCCCGGGGACAGGGGCTTCACCCCTCCACTTT
size: few; V: TRBV10-1; J: TRBJ1-3; D: NA; CDR3: CASSESVNPERNTIYF; DNA: TGCGCCAGCAGTGAGTCTGTCAATCCTGAGCGAAACACCATATATTTT
size: NA; V: TRBV6-4; J: TRBJ1-2; D: NA; CDR3: CASSQGRNYGYTF; DNA: TGTGCCAGCAGTCAAGGACGGAACTATGGCTACACCTTC
size: NA; V: TRBV6-5; J: TRBJ1-1; D: NA; CDR3: CASSYSIQVNTEAFF; DNA: TGTGCCAGCAGTTACTCGATACAAGTGAACACTGAAGCTTTCTTT
size: NA; V: TRBV27; J: TRBJ1-2; D: TRBD1; CDR3: CASRQGANYGYTF; DNA: TGTGCCAGCAGACAGGGGGCGAACTATGGCTACACCTTC